This TCR beta chain originates from a study of CD8+ T cells in alopecia areata. This CDR3 has 13 residues. Trimming cost V 1 base and J 4 bases, with 6 bases left between them. In germline, CDR1 is SEHNR, CDR2 FQNEAQ (reference sequence). After isolation, RNA underwent reverse transcription to generate cDNA as the sequencing template. The repertoire was sequenced with immunoSEQ multiplex PCR; TCRdb's copy has only in-frame clones and lacks some. The repertoire includes some 170,000 clones, less than 75% of them detected once, and over 10% sits in the top ten. The chain joins TRBV7-9 to TRBJ2-3; D call uncertain. This sample comprised CD8+ T cells sorted from blood, obtained at week 0. The clonotype originates from a human donor with alopecia areata. The CDR3 spells CASSLGGPDTQYF. The CDR3 bases are TGTGCCAGCAGCTTAGGAGGCCCAGATACGCAGTATTTT.